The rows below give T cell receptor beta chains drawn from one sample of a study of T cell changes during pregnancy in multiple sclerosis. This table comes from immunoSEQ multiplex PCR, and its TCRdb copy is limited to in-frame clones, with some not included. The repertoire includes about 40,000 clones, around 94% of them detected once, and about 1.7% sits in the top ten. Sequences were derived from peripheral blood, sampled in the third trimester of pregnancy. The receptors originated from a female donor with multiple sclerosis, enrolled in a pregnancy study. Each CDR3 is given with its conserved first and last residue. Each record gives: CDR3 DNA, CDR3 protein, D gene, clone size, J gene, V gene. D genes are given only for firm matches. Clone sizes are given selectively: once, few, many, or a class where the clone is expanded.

TGCGCCAGCAGGCTGGGGCTTCCCGGGACTACGCTCACCGGGGAGCTGTTTTTT	CASRLGLPGTTLTGELFF	TRBD2	once	TRBJ2-2	TRBV5-1
TGTGCCTGGAGTCCCAAGGGAGTAGGGACCGGGGAGCTGTTTTTT	CAWSPKGVGTGELFF	.	.	TRBJ2-2	TRBV30
TGTGCCAGCAGTGGGGGGGACAGGTTTAACTATGGCTACACCTTC	CASSGGDRFNYGYTF	TRBD1	.	TRBJ1-2	TRBV6-1
TGTGCCAGCAGCTTTGACAGGGGCCTAGAGGGCTACACCTTC	CASSFDRGLEGYTF	TRBD1	.	TRBJ1-2	TRBV13
TGCAGCGTCGGGGGTCGGACAGGGGACCCTAATGAAAAACTGTTTTTT	CSVGGRTGDPNEKLFF	TRBD1	.	TRBJ1-4	TRBV29-1
TGTGCCAGCAGTGAAGGACAGGTTAACTACAATGAGCAGTTCTTC	CASSEGQVNYNEQFF	.	.	TRBJ2-1	TRBV6-1
TGCGCCAGCAGCCAAGGCCCCCAGGGGATTAACACCGGGGAGCTGTTTTTT	CASSQGPQGINTGELFF	.	once	TRBJ2-2	TRBV4-3
TGTGCCAGCAGCCCTGGACTAGCGGGAGATCCACCGGCCGACACCGGGGAGCTGTTTTTT	CASSPGLAGDPPADTGELFF	TRBD2	.	TRBJ2-2	TRBV7-8
TGTGCCACCAGCAGAGATCGAGGTATTAACAATGAGCAGTTCTTC	CATSRDRGINNEQFF	.	.	TRBJ2-1	TRBV15
TGTGCCAGCAGTTACTGGCGGGCTTTGGGGGCCAACGTCCTGACTTTC	CASSYWRALGANVLTF	.	.	TRBJ2-6	TRBV6-5
TGTGCCAGCTCACCACGGGTAGCGGCGAACACCGGGGAGCTGTTTTTT	CASSPRVAANTGELFF	.	.	TRBJ2-2	TRBV18
TGTGCCAGCAAACTACAGGGAAGCACAGATACGCAGTATTTT	CASKLQGSTDTQYF	.	.	TRBJ2-3	TRBV27
TGCGCCAGCAGCCAAGATGGGCTAGCGGGGAACCAAGAGACCCAGTACTTC	CASSQDGLAGNQETQYF	TRBD2	.	TRBJ2-5	TRBV4-3
TGTGCCAGCAGTGAATTGGACAGGGACTACGAGCAGTACTTC	CASSELDRDYEQYF	TRBD1	.	TRBJ2-7	TRBV6-1
TGTGCCAGCAGCTTAGTTGGGCAGGGCATCACTGAAGCTTTCTTT	CASSLVGQGITEAFF	.	.	TRBJ1-1	TRBV11-2
TGTGCCAGCAGCTTAGCGGCACTGACACATGAAAAACTGTTTTTT	CASSLAALTHEKLFF	.	.	TRBJ1-4	TRBV7-2
TGCGCCAGCAGTGAATCCCCGGTCACTGAAGCTTTCTTT	CASSESPVTEAFF	.	.	TRBJ1-1	TRBV10-1
TGTGCCTGCACCCCAGGAGGCCGACCCTACGAGCAGTACTTC	CACTPGGRPYEQYF	.	.	TRBJ2-7	TRBV19
TGCGCCAGCAGCCAAGTGCCGGGACCCCTGGAGGGACTGTTTTTT	CASSQVPGPLEGLFF	.	.	TRBJ1-4	TRBV4-1
TGTGCCAGCTCACCACCATCCACAGGGGGAAACACCATATATTTT	CASSPPSTGGNTIYF	.	.	TRBJ1-3	TRBV18
TGTGCCAGCGGGGGACAGGGAGGCGAGCAGTACTTC	CASGGQGGEQYF	TRBD1	.	TRBJ2-7	TRBV4-2